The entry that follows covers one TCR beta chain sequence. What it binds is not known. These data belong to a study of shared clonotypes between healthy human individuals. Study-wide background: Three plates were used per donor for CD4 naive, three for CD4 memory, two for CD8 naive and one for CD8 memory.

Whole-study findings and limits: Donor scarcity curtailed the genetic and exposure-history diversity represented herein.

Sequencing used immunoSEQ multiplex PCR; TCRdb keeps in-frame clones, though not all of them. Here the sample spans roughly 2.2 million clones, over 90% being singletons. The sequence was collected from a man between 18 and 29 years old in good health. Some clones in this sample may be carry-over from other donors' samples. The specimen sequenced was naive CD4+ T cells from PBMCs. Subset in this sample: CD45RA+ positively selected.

CDR3 nucleotide sequence: TGTGCCAGCTCAGGACGGCTAGCGGACTCCTACGAGCAGTACTTC. The encoded protein is CASSGRLADSYEQYF. The rearrangement uses TRBV18 and TRBJ2-7, with TRBD2 matching over 7 bases. Germline values: CDR1 KGHSH, CDR2 LQKENI. The CDR3 is made up of 15 amino acids. V shed 5 bases and J 0 bases; nucleotides not matched to a gene: 7.